The 27 T cell receptor beta chains in this list originate from one sample, sequenced in a study of blood T cell repertoires in COVID-19. Profiled with immunoSEQ multiplex PCR; TCRdb holds only in-frame clones, not every one. The table has about 58,000 clones, around 90% seen once; the top ten hold around 13%. The sequenced material came from peripheral blood. The receptors were gathered from a man aged 55 to 70 with active COVID-19.

The chain employs TRBV6-5 and TRBJ1-2; unclear D gene. The CDR3 spans 14 residues. Trimming took 2 bases from V and 5 from J, leaving 12 bases between them. Per the germline V gene, CDR1 is MNHEY and CDR2 is SVGAGI. The DNA of the CDR3 is TGTGCCAGCAGTTACGGGCAGGCTTCTTATGGCTACACCTTC. Amino acid sequence: CASSYGQASYGYTF.

This rearrangement joins TRBV6-5 to TRBJ1-2; the D is unclear. Germline V lookup: CDR1 MNHEY, CDR2 SVGAGI. Trimming left V 11 bases short and J 4 bases short, with 17 bases between. The CDR3 has 13 residues. The CDR3: CASQWREGYGYTF. Written as DNA, the CDR3 is TGTGCCTCCCAGTGGAGGGAGGGCTATGGCTACACCTTC.

The chain recombines TRBV5-5 with TRBJ2-1, with no clear D. The CDR3 has 16 residues. Trimming stripped 4 bases from V and 8 bases from J, with 22 bases between. Germline V gene sequence: CDR1 SGHKS, CDR2 YYEKEE (reference sequence). CDR3 nucleotide sequence: TGTGCCAGCAGCCCCGGATACCTCGGGTCTTACGATGAGCAGTTCTTC. This codes for CASSPGYLGSYDEQFF.

The chain joins TRBV9 to TRBJ2-7; possible D gene TRBD1, 6 bases. This CDR3 has 15 amino acids. Germline loops: CDR1 SGDLS, CDR2 YYNGEE. The germline V and J ends were trimmed by 2 bases and 5 bases, with 17 bases remaining between them. CDR3 region: CASSVTSQGSNEQYF. In nucleotides, the CDR3 is TGTGCCAGCAGCGTTACCTCGCAGGGGAGTAACGAGCAGTACTTC.

The V call is TRBV21-1, the J call TRBJ2-7; the listed D gene, TRBD1, was not tested against the DNA. TRBV21-1 represents a pseudogene. CDR3 length: 15 residues. The CDR3 coding sequence is TGTGCCAGCAGCCATGGGGCAGGGAAGACCTACGAGCAGTACTTC. Protein sequence: CASSHGAGKTYEQYF.

The chain recombines TRBV6-5 with TRBJ2-1; TRBD2 aligns across 7 bases. The CDR3 extends over 15 amino acids. V trimming: 4 bases; J trimming: 4 bases; junction bases outside the gene matches: 7. Germline V gene sequence: CDR1 MNHEY, CDR2 SVGAGI. CDR3 bases: TGTGCCAGCAGTTTGCGGGAGACTTGGTACAATGAGCAGTTCTTC. It is translated as CASSLRETWYNEQFF.

The chain uses TRBV19 and TRBJ1-6; D gene unclear. The germline gives CDR1 LNHDA, CDR2 SQIVND (reference sequence). Trimming stripped 3 bases from V and 9 bases from J, with 12 bases between. CDR3 length: 14 residues. CDR3 sequence (DNA): TGTGCCAGTAGTATCCCGGGAGTAATTTCACCCCTCCACTTT. Encoded protein: CASSIPGVISPLHF. Variable domain in full (rest from reference TRBV19 and TRBJ1-6): DGGITQSPKYLFRKEGQNVTLSCEQNLNHDAMYWYRQDPGQGLRLIYYSQIVNDFQKGDIAEGYSVSREKKESFPLTVTSAQKNPTAFYLCASSIPGVISPLHFGNGTRLTVT.

The J gene is TRBJ2-4, the V gene TRBV27; 16 bases match TRBD2. V gave up 3 bases and J gave up 1 base; unmatched junction bases: 6. The CDR3 is 19 amino acids. Germline CDR1 and CDR2: MNHEY and SMNVEV (reference sequence). The DNA for the CDR3 is TGTGCCAGCAGTTTGCGGGGACTAGCGGGAGGGGGGGCCAAAAACATTCAGTACTTC. Translation gives CASSLRGLAGGGAKNIQYF.

The rearrangement uses TRBV7-3 and TRBJ2-1, with D possibly being TRBD1 (6 bases). CDR3 length: 14 amino acids. Per the germline V gene, CDR1 is SGHTA and CDR2 is FQGTGA. With 1 base removed from V and 9 bases from J, the gap between germline ends came to 13 bases. The CDR3, as DNA: TGTGCCAGCAGCTTAAGTCGTGGGGGCTCTGAGCAGTTCTTC. Encoded protein: CASSLSRGGSEQFF.

V is TRBV4-2 and J is TRBJ2-7; 13 bases are shared with TRBD2. Germline lookup yields CDR1 LGHNA and CDR2 YNFKEQ. V trimming: 4 bases; J trimming: 0 bases; junction bases outside the gene matches: 6. The CDR3 has 17 residues. The CDR3 region is CASSPGLAGPDSYEQYF. In DNA, the CDR3 is TGTGCCAGCAGCCCGGGACTAGCGGGGCCCGACTCCTACGAGCAGTACTTC.

This sequence joins TRBV5-1 and TRBJ2-5; 11 bases line up with TRBD2. J lost 5 bases, V lost 7 bases, and 13 bases had no gene match. CDR3 length: 16 amino acids. The germline V gene has CDR1 SGHRS and CDR2 YFSETQ. As DNA, the CDR3 is TGCGCCAGCTCGGACACTAGCGGGGGTCTCTGGGAGACCCAGTACTTC. This encodes CASSDTSGGLWETQYF.

The chain carries TRBV7-3 and TRBJ2-7; 11 nucleotides match TRBD2. Losses at the gene ends were 6 bases for V and 2 bases for J; bases not matched to a gene: 3. The length of the CDR3 is 14 residues. The germline V gene has CDR1 SGHTA and CDR2 FQGTGA. The CDR3 coding sequence is TGTGCCAGCAGTCCTAGCGGGGGGCCCTACGAGCAGTACTTC. This encodes CASSPSGGPYEQYF.

The V and J genes are TRBV6-5 and TRBJ2-3, with TRBD2 matching over 14 bases. Germline V gene data show CDR1 as MNHEY and CDR2 as SVGAGI. Trimming cost V 0 bases and J 6 bases; bases outside gene matches: 2. CDR3 size: 16 residues. CDR3 loop: CASSYSGLAGVDTQYF. CDR3 DNA sequence: TGTGCCAGCAGTTACTCGGGACTAGCGGGAGTGGATACGCAGTATTTT.

This sequence joins TRBV2 and TRBJ2-2, with D possibly matching TRBD2 (7 bases). CDR1 is SNHLY and CDR2 is FYNNEI in the germline V gene. This CDR3 is built from 13 residues. Trimming took off 6 bases at V and 6 bases at J, with 11 bases between the two ends. CDR3 nucleotide sequence: TGTGCCAGCAGGCGGGGGCCTTCCGGGGAGCTGTTTTTT. Protein: CASRRGPSGELFF.

The CDR3 sequence is CASRQNLGGDTEAFF. The CDR3, as DNA: TGTGCCAGCAGACAAAACCTCGGGGGGGACACTGAAGCTTTCTTT. The chain employs TRBV28 and TRBJ1-1, with D perhaps TRBD1 (5 bases). V shed 6 bases and J shed 3 bases, with 17 bases lying between them. The CDR3 is 15 residues long. Per germline, CDR1 MDHEN and CDR2 SYDVKM.

The chain carries TRBV11-2 and TRBJ1-1, with 7 bases fitting TRBD1. The CDR3 is 16 residues long. Germline loops: CDR1 SGHAT, CDR2 FQNNGV. Losses at the gene ends were 3 bases for V and 4 bases for J; bases not matched to a gene: 11. In DNA, the CDR3 is TGTGCCAGCAGCTTTAGGGTGACAGGGAGCGGCACTGAAGCTTTCTTT. It specifies CASSFRVTGSGTEAFF. Supplemented by reference TRBV11-2 and TRBJ1-1, the full variable domain reads EAGVAQSPRYKIIEKRQSVAFWCNPISGHATLYWYQQILGQGPKLLIQFQNNGVVDDSQLPKDRFSAERLKGVDSTLKIQPAKLEDSAVYLCASSFRVTGSGTEAFFGQGTRLTVV.

The gene calls are TRBV7-8 and TRBJ2-1; TRBD2 matches at 14 bases. Per germline, CDR1 SGHVS and CDR2 FQNEAQ. CDR3 length equals 16 residues. V was pared by 5 bases and J by 8 bases, with 8 bases of the junction left unmatched. The CDR3 sequence is CASSNGLAGGRDEQFF. As DNA, the CDR3 is TGTGCCAGCAGCAACGGACTAGCGGGGGGTCGGGATGAGCAGTTCTTC. The complete variable domain, with remaining parts taken from reference TRBV7-8 and TRBJ2-1, reads GAGVSQSPRYKVAKRGQDVALRCDPISGHVSLFWYQQALGQGPEFLTYFQNEAQLDKSGLPSDRFFAERPEGSVSTLKIQRTQQEDSAVYLCASSNGLAGGRDEQFFGPGTRLTVL.

The chain couples TRBV6-7 to TRBJ1-6; D is unresolved. TRBV6-7 is placed among ORFs of uncertain function. V was clipped by 2 bases and J by 3 bases, with 11 bases between them. This CDR3 comprises 16 residues. The CDR3 coding sequence is TGTGCCAGCAGTTACCCTAGGGAGGACTATAATTCACCCCTCCACTTT. The encoded protein is CASSYPREDYNSPLHF.

The rearrangement links TRBV2 to TRBJ1-1; 7 bases are shared with TRBD1. CDR3 length: 16 amino acids. With 6 bases clipped from V and 5 bases from J, the junction kept 15 bases outside the gene matches. The germline CDR1 and CDR2 sequences are SNHLY and FYNNEI. In nucleotides, the CDR3 is TGTGCCAGCAGAACTCCGGGACAGATACCGGGGACTGAAGCTTTCTTT. Its protein product is CASRTPGQIPGTEAFF. The variable domain in full, completed from reference TRBV2 and TRBJ1-1, reads EPEVTQTPSHQVTQMGQEVILRCVPISNHLYFYWYRQILGQKVEFLVSFYNNEISEKSEIFDDQFSVERPDGSNFTLKIRSTKLEDSAMYFCASRTPGQIPGTEAFFGQGTRLTVV.

V gene TRBV3-1 (or the pseudogene TRBV3-2) combines with J gene TRBJ2-2, with TRBD2 identical over 11 bases. The ends lost 0 bases at V and 6 bases at J; junction bases unmatched: 9. Germline CDR1 reads LGHDT; CDR2 reads YNNKEL (reference sequence). CDR3 length: 18 amino acids. CDR3 bases: TGTGCCAGCAGCCAAGAAATAGCGGGAGGGCCCCTCGCCGGGGAGCTGTTTTTT. This translates into CASSQEIAGGPLAGELFF.

This clone was recorded a few times. The rearrangement joins TRBV7-3 to TRBJ1-6; possibly TRBD1 for D (5 bases). The CDR3 spans 14 residues. The V gene's germline CDR1 is SGHTA and CDR2 FQGTGA. V lost 4 bases and J 7 bases, leaving 11 bases between the germline ends. Written as DNA, the CDR3 is TGTGCCAGCAGCTGGGGACTTGGAAATTCACCCCTCCACTTT. It encodes CASSWGLGNSPLHF.

In DNA, the CDR3 is TGTGCCAGTAGTATAGATGAACCAGGCCCAACGGGAGGAAACACCATATATTTT. Translation gives CASSIDEPGPTGGNTIYF. The chain has TRBV19 and TRBJ1-3; D gene unclear. Germline CDR1 and CDR2: LNHDA and SQIVND (reference sequence). The CDR3 consists of 18 residues. V shed 0 bases and J shed 4 bases, with 19 bases lying between them.

The chain recombines TRBV7-9 with TRBJ2-3, with D possibly matching TRBD2 (7 bases). This CDR3 comprises 12 residues. V was clipped by 8 bases and J by 5 bases, with 11 bases between them. CDR1 is SEHNR and CDR2 is FQNEAQ in the germline V gene (reference sequence). The CDR3 region has the DNA TGTGCCAGCGGGGGGGCAGGAGATACGCAGTATTTT. Translated: CASGGAGDTQYF.

This sequence joins TRBV5-8 and TRBJ2-1, with D uncertain. Germline values: CDR1 SGHTS, CDR2 YDEGEE. V was cut by 5 bases and J by 15 bases, with 15 bases left in between. CDR3 size: 11 residues. This CDR3 reads CASSPLVYWFF. For the CDR3, the DNA is TGTGCCAGCAGTCCCCTCGTGTACTGGTTCTTC.

The chain uses TRBV19 and TRBJ1-1; D remains ambiguous. The CDR3 runs 15 residues. Germline V gene lookup returns CDR1 LNHDA and CDR2 SQIVND (reference sequence). Deletions cut 7 bases from V and 1 base from J, with 16 bases between. Written as DNA, the CDR3 is TGTGCCAGTACCTCGAGCCCTTCGGGGAACACTGAAGCTTTCTTT. It yields the protein CASTSSPSGNTEAFF.

The chain uses TRBV29-1 and TRBJ2-3; TRBD2 matches 13 bases. The CDR3 loop spans 18 amino acids. CDR1 is SQVTM, CDR2 ANQGSEA, per germline. Losses at the gene ends were 6 bases for V and 4 bases for J; bases not matched to a gene: 16. CDR3 sequence (DNA): TGCAGCGTCGCATTAATGGGACTAGCGGGGAAAGTGGCAGATACGCAGTATTTT. Its translation is CSVALMGLAGKVADTQYF.

The chain is built from TRBV19 and TRBJ2-7, with TRBD2 matching 10 bases. This CDR3 has 14 residues. In germline, CDR1 is LNHDA, CDR2 SQIVND (reference sequence). Trimming took 4 bases from V and 3 from J; bases not matched to a gene: 3. The CDR3 spells CASSTLAGSYEQYF. CDR3 sequence (DNA): TGTGCCAGTAGTACACTAGCGGGGAGCTACGAGCAGTACTTC.